The T cell receptor (beta chain) under discussion was sequenced for a study of Ad26.COV2.S vaccination and SARS-CoV-2 variants. Findings of the study overall: Analytic work on TCR breadth and depth might have understated the full extent of total T cell responses. People who got the vaccine or the placebo had similar non-spike TCR breadth.

The data were produced by immunoSEQ multiplex PCR, yet TCRdb's version contains in-frame clones alone and is incomplete. The sample carries about 97,000 clones, 60% to 85% recorded once. Of note for this clone: Its specificity is unknown.

V shed 8 bases and J shed 6 bases, with 6 bases lying between them. The germline CDR1 and CDR2 sequences are MGHDK and SYGVNS. CDR3 length: 10 residues. The sequencing here drew on peripheral blood, taken after recovery from COVID-19. The chain has TRBV25-1 and TRBJ2-3, with no clear D. This sequence originates from a human donor who had recovered from COVID-19. The CDR3 coding sequence is TGTGCCAGCTCGTTGGATACGCAGTATTTT. This gives the protein CASSLDTQYF.